The 20 T cell receptor beta chains below all came from one sample that was sequenced in a study of neurological immune-mediated disorders. TCRdb re-derived calls from the 5' RACE reads in MiXCR, one entry per CDR3 protein. The table has approximately 87,000 distinct CDR3 sequences, 13% to 15% seen once. The sample consisted of PBMCs. Receptors were obtained from a woman aged 50 to 60 in good health.

This clonotype occurred many times. The chain is built from TRBV27 and TRBJ1-5; 9 bases agree with TRBD1. There are 14 residues in the CDR3. V was clipped by 4 bases and J by 7 bases; unmatched bases: 5. The V gene's germline CDR1 is MNHEY and CDR2 SMNVEV (reference sequence). Here the CDR3 DNA reads TGTGCCAGCAGTTCCGGACAGGGGCGCCAGCCCCAGCATTTT. It encodes CASSSGQGRQPQHF.

This clonotype was observed many times. The chain carries TRBV7-2 and TRBJ2-2; either TRBD1 or TRBD2 may supply D (6 bases each). Trimming took off 5 bases at V and 4 bases at J, with 23 bases between the two ends. The CDR3 extends over 18 amino acids. Germline assignment: CDR1 SGHTA and CDR2 FQGNSA. CDR3 in amino acids: CASSPDIVGGAGTGELFF. The CDR3 nucleotides read TGTGCCAGCAGCCCCGATATCGTCGGGGGCGCGGGCACCGGGGAGCTGTTTTTT. The full variable domain, completed using reference TRBV7-2 and TRBJ2-2, is GAGVSQSPSNKVTEKGKDVELRCDPISGHTALYWYRQSLGQGLEFLIYFQGNSAPDKSGLPSDRFSAERTGGSVSTLTIQRTQQEDSAVYLCASSPDIVGGAGTGELFFGEGSRLTVL.

This clonotype was observed at least ten times. The chain employs TRBV5-1 and TRBJ1-1; weak D call: TRBD1 (6 bases). There are 13 residues in the CDR3. Germline V lookup: CDR1 SGHRS, CDR2 YFSETQ. Trimming cost V 4 bases and J 1 base, with 8 bases left between them. DNA for the CDR3: TGCGCCAGCAGCACACAGGGGAACACTGAAGCTTTCTTT. Translation gives CASSTQGNTEAFF.

This clonotype was observed many times. The chain employs TRBV13 and TRBJ2-7, with 8 bases fitting TRBD2. With 5 bases clipped from V and 1 base from J, the junction kept 7 bases outside the gene matches. The germline V gene has CDR1 PRHDT and CDR2 FYEKMQ (reference sequence). This CDR3 is built from 15 residues. The CDR3 coding sequence is TGTGCCAGCAGCCCGGGGGGGTGGCAGTCCTACGAGCAGTACTTC. It is translated as CASSPGGWQSYEQYF.

This clonotype occurred many times. The chain joins TRBV5-5 to TRBJ1-1; maybe TRBD1 (6 bases). Germline V CDR1 and CDR2: SGHKS, YYEKEE (reference sequence). This CDR3 region has 14 residues. V was shortened by 7 bases and J by 5 bases, with 18 bases between the two germline ends. CDR3 region: CASRGGNLLTEAFF. As DNA, the CDR3 is TGTGCCAGCCGTGGGGGCAATCTACTAACTGAAGCTTTCTTT.

This clonotype was seen ten or more times. V is TRBV29-1 and J is TRBJ2-3, with 10 bases lining up with TRBD2. The V and J ends lost 8 bases and 1 base, in that order; junction bases with no gene match: 9. From germline, CDR1 is SQVTM and CDR2 ANQGSEA. The CDR3 sequence is 15 residues long. CDR3 loop: CSSQAGGPRTDTQYF. The CDR3 DNA sequence: TGCAGCTCACAAGCGGGAGGGCCCCGCACAGATACGCAGTATTTT.

The V and J genes are TRBV29-1 and TRBJ2-5; D may be TRBD1 (6 bases). V lost 7 bases and J lost 0, with 6 bases in between. Germline values: CDR1 SQVTM, CDR2 ANQGSEA. The CDR3 is made up of 11 amino acids. The CDR3 here is CSGTDQETQYF. The CDR3 DNA follows: TGCAGCGGGACAGACCAAGAGACCCAGTACTTC.

There are a few counts of this clonotype. The chain combines TRBV29-1 with TRBJ1-4; D gene unclear. Trimming removed 6 bases from V and 5 bases from J, with 19 bases in between. CDR3 size: 15 residues. Germline V gives CDR1 SQVTM, CDR2 ANQGSEA. For the CDR3, the DNA is TGCAGCGTCCGAAGGGTTGAGGAGATGAATGAAAAACTGTTTTTT. Amino acids: CSVRRVEEMNEKLFF. The variable domain in full, with the rest retrieved from reference TRBV29-1 and TRBJ1-4, is SAVISQKPSRDICQRGTSLTIQCQVDSQVTMMFWYRQQPGQSLTLIATANQGSEATYESGFVIDKFPISRPNLTFSTLTVSNMSPEDSSIYLCSVRRVEEMNEKLFFGSGTQLSVL.

This clonotype has a count of ten or more. The chain uses TRBV6-5 and TRBJ2-2; D unclear. The germline V and J ends were trimmed by 6 bases and 1 base, with 12 bases remaining between them. There are 15 residues in the CDR3. CDR1 and CDR2 (germline): MNHEY, SVGAGI. The CDR3 here is CASSRRTVNTGELFF. DNA of the CDR3: TGTGCCAGCAGCCGTCGGACGGTGAACACCGGGGAGCTGTTTTTT.

This clonotype was detected many times. The genes are TRBV5-1 and TRBJ2-2; 7 bases agree with TRBD1. V lost 1 base, J lost 3 bases, and 3 bases stayed unmatched. The CDR3 runs to 15 residues. Germline assignment: CDR1 SGHRS and CDR2 YFSETQ. CDR3 DNA: TGCGCCAGCAGCTTGACCGGGACAGACACCGGGGAGCTGTTTTTT. It encodes CASSLTGTDTGELFF. The whole variable domain, filled in from reference TRBV5-1 and TRBJ2-2, reads KAGVTQTPRYLIKTRGQQVTLSCSPISGHRSVSWYQQTPGQGLQFLFEYFSETQRNKGNFPGRFSGRQFSNSRSEMNVSTLELGDSALYLCASSLTGTDTGELFFGEGSRLTVL.

This clonotype occurred many times. V usage is TRBV10-1 and J usage is TRBJ2-3; tentatively, D is TRBD1 (6 bases). V was cut by 5 bases and J by 2 bases, with 11 bases left in between. The germline V gene has CDR1 WNHNN and CDR2 SYGVQD (reference sequence). The CDR3 loop spans 14 amino acids. CDR3 residues: CASSSGQDTDTQYF. The CDR3 DNA follows: TGCGCCAGCAGTTCGGGACAAGACACAGATACGCAGTATTTT.

This clonotype was counted many times. The chain combines TRBV5-1 with TRBJ1-2; perhaps TRBD1 as D (6 bases). The V gene's germline CDR1 is SGHRS and CDR2 YFSETQ. V was pared by 2 bases and J by 6 bases, with 14 bases between. CDR3 length: 14 residues. The CDR3 sequence: CASSLSGGRDGYTF. The CDR3 DNA sequence: TGCGCCAGCAGCTTATCCGGGGGCCGCGATGGCTACACCTTC. Full variable domain (missing parts from reference TRBV5-1 and TRBJ1-2): KAGVTQTPRYLIKTRGQQVTLSCSPISGHRSVSWYQQTPGQGLQFLFEYFSETQRNKGNFPGRFSGRQFSNSRSEMNVSTLELGDSALYLCASSLSGGRDGYTFGSGTRLTVV.

Many counts were recorded for this clonotype. This sequence joins TRBV7-8 and TRBJ1-5; D remains ambiguous. Germline values: CDR1 SGHVS, CDR2 FQNEAQ. This CDR3 has 15 amino acids. Trimming shortened V by 0 bases and J by 0 bases, and 6 bases separated the two germline ends. The CDR3 is CASSLAINSNQPQHF. CDR3 in DNA: TGTGCCAGCAGCTTAGCCATAAATAGCAATCAGCCCCAGCATTTT.

The CDR3 DNA follows: TGTGCCAGCAGTTCCCCCGGCAGAGGGGGCTCTGCACCCTACGAGCAGTACTTC. Translating it yields CASSSPGRGGSAPYEQYF. The V and J genes are TRBV28 and TRBJ2-7; the match to TRBD1 covers 7 bases. V lost 4 bases, J lost 2 bases, and 17 bases stayed unmatched. CDR1 is MDHEN, CDR2 SYDVKM, per germline. The CDR3 length is 18 residues.

In this sample, this clonotype turned up many times. The V and J genes are TRBV20-1 and TRBJ2-7; no clear D. The CDR3 is 13 amino acids. The germline gives CDR1 DFQATT, CDR2 SNEGSKA (reference sequence). V was clipped by 5 bases and J by 3 bases, with 14 bases between them. In nucleotides, the CDR3 is TGCAGTGCTCTAAGACGGATTGACTACGAGCAGTACTTC. Translating gives CSALRRIDYEQYF.

This clonotype was seen at least ten times. This rearrangement joins TRBV5-4 to TRBJ2-3; unclear D gene. The V gene lost 0 bases and the J gene lost 0 bases, with 11 bases spanning the gap. Germline-derived CDR1 and CDR2 are SGHNT and YYREEE (reference sequence). The CDR3 covers 16 residues. CDR3 loop: CASSLERFLSTDTQYF. CDR3 nucleotides: TGTGCCAGCAGCTTGGAGAGGTTTCTTAGCACAGATACGCAGTATTTT.

The table lists this clonotype with many counts. The chain is built from TRBV5-1 and TRBJ2-3; unclear D gene. From germline, CDR1 is SGHRS and CDR2 YFSETQ. The ends were cut back, 0 bases at V and 2 bases at J, with 7 bases in the middle. The CDR3 covers 14 residues. CDR3: CASSLGLYTDTQYF. CDR3 nucleotide sequence: TGCGCCAGCAGCTTGGGACTTTACACAGATACGCAGTATTTT.

This clonotype came up many times. A much larger clone lies one base from this, so it may be a read error. The gene calls are TRBV5-1 and TRBJ2-1, with a weak D call TRBD1 (6 bases). The length of the CDR3 is 15 residues. Trimming removed 0 bases at V and 0 bases at J, with 7 bases between. Germline CDR1 SGHRS, CDR2 YFSETQ. CDR3 in DNA: TGCGCCAGCAGCTTGGAGGGGGTCTCCTACAATGAGCAGTTCTTC. The encoded protein is CASSLEGVSYNEQFF.

This clonotype was recorded at least ten times. The V call is TRBV20-1, the J call TRBJ1-5; possibly TRBD1 for D (6 bases). CDR1 is DFQATT, CDR2 SNEGSKA, per germline (reference sequence). The V gene lost 0 bases and the J gene lost 6 bases, with 15 bases spanning the gap. The CDR3 length is 15 residues. CDR3 in DNA: TGCAGTGCTAGAGATTCAATACAGGGTGGTCAGCCCCAGCATTTT. Its protein product is CSARDSIQGGQPQHF.

This clonotype was seen just once. The V call is TRBV4-2, the J call TRBJ2-1, with D possibly matching TRBD2 (7 bases). Germline lookup yields CDR1 LGHNA and CDR2 YNFKEQ. V was trimmed by 0 bases and J by 4 bases, leaving 13 bases between them. The CDR3 has 16 amino acids. CDR3 sequence: CASSQDRGGLYNEQFF. The CDR3 DNA reads as TGTGCCAGCAGCCAAGATAGGGGGGGATTATACAATGAGCAGTTCTTC.